This T cell receptor beta chain comes out of a study of blood T cells in healthy people across ages. Then a second PCR, running about 6 to 12 cycles, was carried out with a sample-barcoded 5' primer and a J-beta primer mix. Via MiXCR, TCRdb re-called the 5' RACE reads, giving one row per CDR3 protein. Altogether more than 650,000 distinct CDR3 sequences are present, more than 25% being singletons, with the ten largest covering around 3%. To note about this clonotype: Its target is unknown.

The V end lost 6 bases, the J end lost 4 bases, and 9 bases lay between the germline ends. The germline V gene has CDR1 MNHNY and CDR2 SVGAGI (reference sequence). This CDR3 comprises 12 residues. Overall study findings and caveats: Any changes in expanded clonotypes were possibly confounded, as donor CMV status remained unknown.

The same specimen was also included in a second study, on T cells of mothers and their children. That publication notes: Each donor was one of three healthy Caucasian mothers or one of their six children. Related mother-child pairs shared marginally more repertoire than unrelated pairs, though not significantly.

The chain uses TRBV6-6 and TRBJ2-5; D ambiguous. The source of this sequence is a boy aged 10-17 years in good health. Sequenced material: blood. The CDR3 DNA sequence: TGTGCCAGCAGGCTAAATGCAGAGACCCAGTACTTC. This gives the protein CASRLNAETQYF.